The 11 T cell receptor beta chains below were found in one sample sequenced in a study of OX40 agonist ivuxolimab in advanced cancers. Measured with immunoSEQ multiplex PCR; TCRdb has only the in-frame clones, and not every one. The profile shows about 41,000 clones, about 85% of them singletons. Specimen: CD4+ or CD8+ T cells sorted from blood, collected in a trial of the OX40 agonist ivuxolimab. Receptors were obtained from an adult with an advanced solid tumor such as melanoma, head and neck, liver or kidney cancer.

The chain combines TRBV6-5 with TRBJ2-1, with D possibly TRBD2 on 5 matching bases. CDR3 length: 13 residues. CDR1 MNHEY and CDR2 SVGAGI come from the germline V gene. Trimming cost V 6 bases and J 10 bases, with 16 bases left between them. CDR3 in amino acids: CASRGNGDREQFF. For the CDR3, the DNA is TGTGCCAGCAGGGGGAACGGGGATCGAGAGCAGTTCTTC.

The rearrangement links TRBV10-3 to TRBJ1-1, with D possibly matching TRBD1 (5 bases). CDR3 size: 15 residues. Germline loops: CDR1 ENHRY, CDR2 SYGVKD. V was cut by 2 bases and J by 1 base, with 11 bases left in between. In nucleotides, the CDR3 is TGTGCCATCAGTGAGACGGGACTGACGAACACTGAAGCTTTCTTT. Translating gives CAISETGLTNTEAFF.

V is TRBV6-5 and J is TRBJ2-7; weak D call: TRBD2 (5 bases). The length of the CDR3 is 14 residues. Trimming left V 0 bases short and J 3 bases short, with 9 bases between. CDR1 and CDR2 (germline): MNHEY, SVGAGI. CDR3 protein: CASSYSNRGYEQYF. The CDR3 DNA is TGTGCCAGCAGTTACTCGAACCGGGGCTACGAGCAGTACTTC.

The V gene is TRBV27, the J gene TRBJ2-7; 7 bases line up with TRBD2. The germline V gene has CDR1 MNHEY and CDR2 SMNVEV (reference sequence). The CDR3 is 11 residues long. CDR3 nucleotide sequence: TGTAAGGGCGGGAGAGGCTACGAGCAGTACTTC. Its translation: CKGGRGYEQYF.

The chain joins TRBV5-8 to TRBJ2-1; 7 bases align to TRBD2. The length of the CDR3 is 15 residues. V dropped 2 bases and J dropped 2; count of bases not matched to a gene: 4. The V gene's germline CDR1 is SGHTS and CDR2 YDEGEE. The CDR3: CASSFTGRAYNEQFF. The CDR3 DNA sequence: TGTGCCAGCAGCTTTACTGGGAGGGCCTACAATGAGCAGTTCTTC.

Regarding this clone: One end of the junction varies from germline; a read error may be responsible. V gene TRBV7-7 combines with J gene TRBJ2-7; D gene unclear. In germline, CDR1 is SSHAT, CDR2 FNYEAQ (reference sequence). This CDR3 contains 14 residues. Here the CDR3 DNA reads TGTGCTAGCAGCTTAAACCTAGACTCCTACGAGCAGTACTTC. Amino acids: CASSLNLDSYEQYF.

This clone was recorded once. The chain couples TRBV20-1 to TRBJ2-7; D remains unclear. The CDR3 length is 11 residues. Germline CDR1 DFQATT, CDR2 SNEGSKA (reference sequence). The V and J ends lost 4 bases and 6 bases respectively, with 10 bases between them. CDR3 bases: TGCAGTGCTATAAGGAGTGGCGAGCAGTACTTC. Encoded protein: CSAIRSGEQYF.

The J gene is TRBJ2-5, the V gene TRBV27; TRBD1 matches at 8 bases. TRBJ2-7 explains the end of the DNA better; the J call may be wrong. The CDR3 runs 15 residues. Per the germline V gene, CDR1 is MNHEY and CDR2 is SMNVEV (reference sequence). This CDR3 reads CASSLSFRQGNEQYF. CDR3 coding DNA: TGTGCCAGCAGTTTATCGTTTCGACAGGGGAACGAGCAGTACTTC.

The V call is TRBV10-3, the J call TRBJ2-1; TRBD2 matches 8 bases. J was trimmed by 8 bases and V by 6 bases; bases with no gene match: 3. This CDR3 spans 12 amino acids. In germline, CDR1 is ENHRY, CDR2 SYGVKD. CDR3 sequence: CAISGGADEQFF. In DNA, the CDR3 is TGTGCCATCAGCGGGGGGGCGGATGAGCAGTTCTTC.

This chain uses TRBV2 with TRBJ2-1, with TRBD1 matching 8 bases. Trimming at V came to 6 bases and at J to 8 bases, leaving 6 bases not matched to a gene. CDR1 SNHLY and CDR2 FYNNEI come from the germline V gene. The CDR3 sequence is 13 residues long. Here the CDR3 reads CASRILTGDEQFF. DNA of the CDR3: TGTGCCAGCAGAATATTGACAGGGGATGAGCAGTTCTTC.

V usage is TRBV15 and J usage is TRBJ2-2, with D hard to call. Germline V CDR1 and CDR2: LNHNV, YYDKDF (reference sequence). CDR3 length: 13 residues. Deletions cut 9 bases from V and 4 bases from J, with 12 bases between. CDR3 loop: CATRSPPTGELFF. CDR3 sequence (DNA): TGTGCCACAAGGAGTCCCCCCACCGGGGAGCTGTTTTTT.